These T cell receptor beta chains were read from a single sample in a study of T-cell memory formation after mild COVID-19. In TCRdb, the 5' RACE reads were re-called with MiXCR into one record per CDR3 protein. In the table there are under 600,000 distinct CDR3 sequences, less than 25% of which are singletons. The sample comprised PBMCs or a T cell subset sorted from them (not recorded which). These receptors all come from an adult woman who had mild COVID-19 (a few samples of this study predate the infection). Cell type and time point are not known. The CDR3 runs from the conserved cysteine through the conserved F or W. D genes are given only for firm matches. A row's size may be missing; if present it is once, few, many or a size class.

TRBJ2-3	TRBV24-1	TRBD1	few	TGTGCCACCAGTGATTTCACAGGGGGCTCTAGAGATACGCAGTATTTT	CATSDFTGGSRDTQYF
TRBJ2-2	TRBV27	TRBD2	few	TGTGCCAGCGGTAGACTAGCGGGGGCCTCCGCCGGGGAGCTGTTTTTT	CASGRLAGASAGELFF
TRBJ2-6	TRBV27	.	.	TGTGCCAGCAGGACAGGCTCTGGGGCCAACGTCCTGACTTTC	CASRTGSGANVLTF
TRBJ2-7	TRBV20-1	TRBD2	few	TGCAGTGTTAGAGATCTCATGGGACTAGCGGGAGCGTACGAGCAGTACTTC	CSVRDLMGLAGAYEQYF
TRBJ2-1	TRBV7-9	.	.	TGTGCCAGCAGCTCTCTCTTTAGCTCCTACAATGAGCAGTTCTTC	CASSSLFSSYNEQFF
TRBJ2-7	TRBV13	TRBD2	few	TGTGCCAGCAGCCTAGGTAGGACTAGCGAGCAGTACTTC	CASSLGRTSEQYF
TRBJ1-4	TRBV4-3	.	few	TGCGCCAGCAGCCAAGTAAGGATCGCGTATGAAAAACTGTTTTTT	CASSQVRIAYEKLFF
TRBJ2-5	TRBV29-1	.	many	TGCAGCGTTGTCGGCAGGGGCCAAGAGACCCAGTACTTC	CSVVGRGQETQYF
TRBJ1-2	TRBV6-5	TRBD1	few	TGTGCCAGCAGTTACGGACAGGGGGCGCGAGGCTACACCTTC	CASSYGQGARGYTF
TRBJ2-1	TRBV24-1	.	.	TGTGCCACCAGTGCGGCAGGAGTAAGGAATGAGCAGTTCTTC	CATSAAGVRNEQFF
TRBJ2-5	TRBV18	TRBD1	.	TGTGCCAGCTCCAACAGGGGGTCTGAAGAGACCCAGTACTTC	CASSNRGSEETQYF
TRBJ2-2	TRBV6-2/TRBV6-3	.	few	TGTGCCAGCAGTTACTTCCAGGGGACCGGGGAGCTGTTTTTT	CASSYFQGTGELFF
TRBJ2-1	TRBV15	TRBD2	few	TGTGCCACCAGCGGACCTCGAGTAGCGGGGCCCAATGAGCAGTTCTTC	CATSGPRVAGPNEQFF
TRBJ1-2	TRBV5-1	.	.	TGCGCCAGCAGCAACTACCCGCCAGTCTACTATGGCTACACCTTC	CASSNYPPVYYGYTF
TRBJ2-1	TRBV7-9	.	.	TGTGCCAGCAGCTCCCCCGTACGGGGGTCCTCGTTGAATGAGCAGTTCTTC	CASSSPVRGSSLNEQFF
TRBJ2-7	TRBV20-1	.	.	TGCAGTGGGCTGCAGGGCTACCCTTTCTACGAGCAGTACTTC	CSGLQGYPFYEQYF
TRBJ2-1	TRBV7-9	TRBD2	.	TGTGCCAGTGGCAGGCTAGCGGGGAACAATGAGCAGTTCTTC	CASGRLAGNNEQFF
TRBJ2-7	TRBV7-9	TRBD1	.	TGTGCCAGCAGCTCCCCCGGGACAGACAACCCCTACGAGCAGTACTTC	CASSSPGTDNPYEQYF
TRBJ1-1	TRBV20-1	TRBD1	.	TGCAGTGCTAACGACAGGGTCACTGAAGCTTTCTTT	CSANDRVTEAFF
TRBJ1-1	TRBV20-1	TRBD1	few	TGCAGTGCTACCCGTCCCCCCGGACAGGACAACATGAACACTGAAGCTTTCTTT	CSATRPPGQDNMNTEAFF
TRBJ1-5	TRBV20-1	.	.	TGCAGTGCTGGCGGGACAACCCAGCATTTT	CSAGGTTQHF
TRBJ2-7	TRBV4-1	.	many	TGCGCCAGCAGCCAACCGAATGGGGACGAGCAGTACTTC	CASSQPNGDEQYF
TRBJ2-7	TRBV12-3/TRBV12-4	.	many	TGTGCCAGCGGCTACGAGCAGTACTTC	CASGYEQYF
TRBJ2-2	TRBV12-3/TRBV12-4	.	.	TGTGCCAGCAGCCTCCTCGGGGGCACCGGGGAGCTGTTTTTT	CASSLLGGTGELFF
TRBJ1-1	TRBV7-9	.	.	TGTGCCAGCAGCTTAGCAGGGACCACTGAAGCTTTCTTT	CASSLAGTTEAFF
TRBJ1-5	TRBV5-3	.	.	TGTGCCAGAAGCCTCCTGGCGGGCAGGGAGGGGATGCGCAATCAGCCCCAGCATTTT	CARSLLAGREGMRNQPQHF
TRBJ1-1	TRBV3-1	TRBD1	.	TGTGCCAGCAGCCGTAGGGACAGGGGAGGGGCCGAAGCTTTCTTT	CASSRRDRGGAEAFF
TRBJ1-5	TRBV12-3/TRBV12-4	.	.	TGTGCCAGCAGCCCAAATAACCTAGGCAATCAGCCCCAGCATTTT	CASSPNNLGNQPQHF
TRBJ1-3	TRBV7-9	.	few	TGTGCCAGCAGCTTGTACTCTGGAAACACCATATATTTT	CASSLYSGNTIYF
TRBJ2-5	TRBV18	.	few	TGTGCCAGCTCACCGGAGTACAAAGAGACCCAGTACTTC	CASSPEYKETQYF
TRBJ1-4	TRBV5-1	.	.	TGCGCCAGCAGCTTGGGCGGCTCCCGTGGCGAAAAACTGTTTTTT	CASSLGGSRGEKLFF
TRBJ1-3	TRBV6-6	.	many	TGTGCCAGCACCGACGCCGGGCGCTCTGGAAACACCATATATTTT	CASTDAGRSGNTIYF
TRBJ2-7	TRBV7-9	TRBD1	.	TGTGCCAGCAGCCCGTGGACAGGGGGCGCTTCGTCCTACGAGCAGTACTTC	CASSPWTGGASSYEQYF
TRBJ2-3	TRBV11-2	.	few	TGTGCCAGCAGCTTAGAACAGGGAGTAGTTTCGGATACGCAGTATTTT	CASSLEQGVVSDTQYF
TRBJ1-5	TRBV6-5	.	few	TGTGCCAGCAGTTACTCGGACAGTAGCAATCAGCCCCAGCATTTT	CASSYSDSSNQPQHF
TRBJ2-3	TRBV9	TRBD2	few	TGTGCCAGCAGCGTATTAGGACCTAGCGGAGCTAGCACAGATACGCAGTATTTT	CASSVLGPSGASTDTQYF
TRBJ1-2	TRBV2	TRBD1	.	TGTGCCAGCAGTGACGAGGGGGCTCTTGGCTACACCTTC	CASSDEGALGYTF
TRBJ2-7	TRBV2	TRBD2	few	TGTGCCAGCAGTGAGATGGTGTTAGCGGGGGTTCGGGGCGAGCAGTACTTC	CASSEMVLAGVRGEQYF
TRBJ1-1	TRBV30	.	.	TGTGCCTGGAGTCTTGGGATGAACACTGAAGCTTTCTTT	CAWSLGMNTEAFF
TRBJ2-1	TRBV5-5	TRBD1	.	TGTGCCAGCGCCGACAGGACAGGGGGTAAGAATGAGCAGTTCTTC	CASADRTGGKNEQFF
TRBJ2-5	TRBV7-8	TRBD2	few	TGTGCCAGCAGAGATCCCGGGACTAGCGGGGAGACCCAGTACTTC	CASRDPGTSGETQYF
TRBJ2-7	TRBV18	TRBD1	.	TGTGCCAGCTCAGCTTCGGGACAGTTCTACGAGCAGTACTTC	CASSASGQFYEQYF
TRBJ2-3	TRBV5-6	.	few	TGTGCCAGCAGCTTGGCGGCCAGGGGCACAGATACGCAGTATTTT	CASSLAARGTDTQYF
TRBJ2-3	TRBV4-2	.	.	TGTGCCAGCCAGACGGGGGCCGGGGCAGATACGCAGTATTTT	CASQTGAGADTQYF
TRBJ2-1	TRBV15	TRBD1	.	TGTGCCACCCTAGGGACAGGGTCTCTAGATGAGCAGTTCTTC	CATLGTGSLDEQFF
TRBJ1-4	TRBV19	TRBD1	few	TGTGCCAGTAGTGTTCAGGGGGCGAGGGATGAAAAACTGTTTTTT	CASSVQGARDEKLFF
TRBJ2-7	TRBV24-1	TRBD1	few	TGTGCCACCAGTGACAGGGACAGGGGGTTCTACGAGCAGTACTTC	CATSDRDRGFYEQYF